The clone carrying this T cell receptor (beta chain) has just a few counts. The antigen is not known. Each of the donors had approximately 10 milliliters of peripheral blood drawn into EDTA-treated Vacutainer tubes. This specimen comes from a study of blood T cells in healthy people across ages. The study's findings and limits: There were more naive CD4+ cells and higher diversity in long-lived donors than in aged donors. Possibly confounding the expanded clonotype changes was the fact that donor CMV status was unknown.

The germline V and J ends were trimmed by 2 bases and 8 bases, with 14 bases remaining between them. The CDR3 covers 14 residues. Germline loops: CDR1 SGHRS, CDR2 YFSETQ. PCR was performed a second time for about 6 to 12 cycles using a sample-barcoded 5' primer and a J-beta primer mix. One entry per CDR3 protein, called by TCRdb with MiXCR from the 5' RACE reads. Among about 1.8 million distinct CDR3 sequences listed, around 50% were seen once. The sequence came from a middle-aged woman in good health. This chain links TRBV5-1 with TRBJ2-1; D tentatively reads TRBD1 or TRBD2 (6 bases each). The sequenced material came from blood. Here the CDR3 reads CASSFRGREDEQFF. In nucleotides, the CDR3 is TGCGCCAGCAGCTTCAGGGGAAGGGAGGATGAGCAGTTCTTC.